This passage covers 26 T cell receptor beta chains from one sample sequenced in a study of blood T cell repertoires in COVID-19. Profiled with immunoSEQ multiplex PCR; TCRdb holds only in-frame clones, not every one. This table has roughly 260,000 clones, more than 85% appearing once. Sequencing was performed on peripheral blood. These receptors were collected from a person aged 18 to 35 with COVID-19, enrolled during active disease.

The J gene is TRBJ2-7, the V gene TRBV5-1; TRBD2 agrees at 14 bases. The germline V gene has CDR1 SGHRS and CDR2 YFSETQ. Trimming took 2 bases from V and 6 from J; bases not matched to a gene: 16. The CDR3 is 19 amino acids. CDR3 nucleotides: TGCGCCAGCAGCTTTTCCGGGACTAGCGGGAGAACGGTCGAAAGCGAGCAGTACTTC. The encoded protein is CASSFSGTSGRTVESEQYF.

This clone has just one count. The chain has TRBV23-1 and TRBJ2-7; possible D gene TRBD1, 5 bases. TRBV23-1 qualifies as an ORF whose function is uncertain. V was pared by 0 bases and J by 6 bases, with 18 bases between. The CDR3 is 16 residues long. The CDR3 region is CASSQSNRTRGSEQYF. DNA for the CDR3: TGCGCCAGCAGTCAATCGAACCGGACACGAGGATCCGAGCAGTACTTC.

This sequence joins TRBV10-3 and TRBJ1-6; no definite D call. Germline CDR1 and CDR2: ENHRY and SYGVKD. With 3 bases removed from V and 10 bases from J, the gap between germline ends came to 13 bases. This CDR3 comprises 14 residues. The CDR3 coding sequence is TGTGCCATCAGTGACGCCGGGGAGGCATCACCCCTCCACTTT. Translating gives CAISDAGEASPLHF.

The chain employs TRBV5-6 and TRBJ1-2; D unclear. This CDR3 has 14 residues. Trimming removed 1 base from V and 1 base from J, with 8 bases in between. Germline loops: CDR1 SGHDT, CDR2 YYEEEE. DNA of the CDR3: TGTGCCAGCAGCTTGCCGGGGTTTAACTATGGCTACACCTTC. Its protein is CASSLPGFNYGYTF.

This chain links TRBV30 with TRBJ1-3, with TRBD1 matching over 12 bases. V gave up 8 bases and J gave up 5 bases; unmatched junction bases: 10. Germline-derived CDR1 and CDR2 are GTSNPN and SVGIG (reference sequence). CDR3 length: 15 residues. This CDR3 is CARAAGQGARNTIYF. CDR3 nucleotides: TGTGCCCGAGCCGCGGGACAGGGGGCTAGAAACACCATATATTTT. Based on the CDR3 plus reference TRBV30 and TRBJ1-3, the full variable domain is SQTIHQWPATLVQPVGSPLSLECTVEGTSNPNLYWYRQAAGRGLQLLFYSVGIGQISSEVPQNLSASRPQDRQFILSSKKLLLSDSGFYLCARAAGQGARNTIYFGEGSWLTVV.

The gene calls are TRBV9 and TRBJ2-1; tentative D call: TRBD1 (6 bases). The CDR3 runs to 16 residues. Germline values: CDR1 SGDLS, CDR2 YYNGEE. V lost 2 bases, J lost 2 bases, and 14 bases lay in between. The CDR3 DNA sequence: TGTGCCAGCAGCGTTGAGCCGCAGGGGACCTACAATGAGCAGTTCTTC. This sequence encodes CASSVEPQGTYNEQFF.

CDR3 nucleotides: TGTGCCAGCAGCGCATCAGGGCCCAGCACAGATACGCAGTATTTT. Translating gives CASSASGPSTDTQYF. V and J are TRBV9 and TRBJ2-3; D is possibly TRBD1 (5 bases). Between the trimmed V and J ends, which lost 3 bases and 0 bases, there was a span of 11 bases. Germline V gene sequence: CDR1 SGDLS, CDR2 YYNGEE. The CDR3 has 15 amino acids.

This chain links TRBV5-4 with TRBJ2-3; 8 positions match TRBD2. Per the germline V gene, CDR1 is SGHNT and CDR2 is YYREEE (reference sequence). The CDR3 runs to 17 residues. Trimming cost V 1 base and J 0 bases; bases outside gene matches: 7. CDR3 sequence reads: CASSLRRSGSSTDTQYF. Here the CDR3 DNA reads TGTGCCAGCAGCTTGCGTAGGAGCGGGAGTAGCACAGATACGCAGTATTTT. Drawing the rest from reference TRBV5-4 and TRBJ2-3, the complete variable domain is ETGVTQSPTHLIKTRGQQVTLRCSSQSGHNTVSWYQQALGQGPQFIFQYYREEENGRGNFPPRFSGLQFPNYSSELNVNALELDDSALYLCASSLRRSGSSTDTQYFGPGTRLTVL.

The chain combines TRBV6-5 with TRBJ1-1; 9 nucleotides agree with TRBD1. Trimming at V came to 4 bases and at J to 10 bases, leaving 1 base not matched to a gene. The CDR3 runs 11 residues. Germline CDR1 reads MNHEY; CDR2 reads SVGAGI. In nucleotides, the CDR3 is TGTGCCAGCAGTTCGGGACAGGGAGCTTTCTTT. Its protein product is CASSSGQGAFF.

This clone was counted once. The V and J genes are TRBV3-1 (or the pseudogene TRBV3-2) and TRBJ1-6; no clear D. In germline, CDR1 is LGHDT, CDR2 YNNKEL (reference sequence). This CDR3 has 17 residues. V was pared by 7 bases and J by 1 base, with 17 bases between. CDR3 bases: TGTGCCAGCAAGTCGGGAGGATCATTATCCTATAATTCACCCCTCCACTTT. It is translated as CASKSGGSLSYNSPLHF.

On this clone: The sample contains more than one DNA sequence encoding this CDR3. The chain carries TRBV4-1 and TRBJ2-7; 8 bases align to TRBD1. Trimming removed 0 bases from V and 2 bases from J; junction bases left unmatched: 3. Germline V lookup: CDR1 MGHRA, CDR2 YSYEKL. This CDR3 region has 15 residues. In nucleotides, the CDR3 is TGCGCCAGCAGCCAAGACGGGACAGGCGCCTACGAGCAGTACTTC. Its translation: CASSQDGTGAYEQYF.

This chain links TRBV9 with TRBJ2-7; no clear D gene. V dropped 3 bases and J dropped 7 bases, with 14 bases sitting between them. This CDR3 is 13 amino acids long. Germline lookup yields CDR1 SGDLS and CDR2 YYNGEE. The CDR3 sequence is CASSELDSGEQYF. The CDR3 nucleotides are TGTGCCAGCAGCGAGTTAGACTCTGGGGAGCAGTACTTC. The entire variable domain, with the rest obtained from reference TRBV9 and TRBJ2-7, is as follows: DSGVTQTPKHLITATGQRVTLRCSPRSGDLSVYWYQQSLDQGLQFLIQYYNGEERAKGNILERFSAQQFPDLHSELNLSSLELGDSALYFCASSELDSGEQYFGPGTRLTVT.

The V call is TRBV28, the J call TRBJ1-1, with D tentatively TRBD1 (5 bases). The CDR3 is 15 amino acids. V was clipped by 7 bases and J by 0 bases, with 15 bases between them. Per germline, CDR1 MDHEN and CDR2 SYDVKM. CDR3 nucleotide sequence: TGTGCCAGCAAAGTCTTGGGGGGATTGAACACTGAAGCTTTCTTT. Protein: CASKVLGGLNTEAFF.

This chain joins TRBV7-2 and TRBJ1-5; D possibly corresponds to TRBD1 (6 bases). Germline CDR1 and CDR2: SGHTA and FQGNSA. CDR3 length: 17 residues. V shed 2 bases and J shed 3 bases, with 17 bases lying between them. The CDR3 region is CASSLNTGHFDNQPQHF. In DNA, the CDR3 is TGTGCCAGCAGCTTAAACACGGGACACTTCGACAATCAGCCCCAGCATTTT.

This clone is a singleton in its sample. CDR3 sequence reads: CASSLGASASSYEQYF. CDR3 in DNA: TGCGCCAGCAGCTTGGGAGCTAGCGCGAGCTCCTACGAGCAGTACTTC. The chain links TRBV5-1 to TRBJ2-7, with D possibly matching TRBD2 (6 bases). Looked up from germline, CDR1 is SGHRS and CDR2 is YFSETQ. V was shortened by 0 bases and J by 0 bases, with 13 bases between the two germline ends. The CDR3 length is 16 residues.

To note about this clone: This same CDR3 is encoded by further DNA sequences in the sample. This chain uses TRBV12-3 or TRBV12-4 with TRBJ1-5; D gene uncertain. The V and J ends lost 3 bases and 6 bases respectively, with 9 bases between them. CDR3 length: 13 residues. CDR3 amino acids: CASSFGAGQPQHF. The CDR3 bases are TGTGCCAGCAGTTTTGGTGCCGGTCAGCCCCAGCATTTT.

The chain uses TRBV15 and TRBJ2-1; the match to TRBD2 covers 7 bases. The germline V gene encodes CDR1 LNHNV and CDR2 YYDKDF (reference sequence). The CDR3 is 15 residues long. V shed 8 bases and J 3 bases; nucleotides not matched to a gene: 10. The CDR3 loop is CATSPTAGLYNEQFF. CDR3 nucleotide sequence: TGTGCCACCTCCCCGACAGCGGGACTCTACAATGAGCAGTTCTTC.

The chain carries TRBV5-6 and TRBJ2-3; 7 bases are shared with TRBD1. With V trimmed by 4 bases and J by 2 bases, 7 bases remained unmatched. The germline CDR1 and CDR2 sequences are SGHDT and YYEEEE. The CDR3 loop spans 15 amino acids. This chain's CDR3 is CASSRRQGVTDTQYF. The DNA of the CDR3 is TGTGCCAGCAGCAGGAGACAGGGTGTCACAGATACGCAGTATTTT.

The J gene is TRBJ2-7, the V gene TRBV14; 9 nucleotides align to TRBD1. With V trimmed by 1 base and J by 1 base, 11 bases remained unmatched. Germline V gene sequence: CDR1 SGHDN, CDR2 FVKESK. This CDR3 has 18 residues. The CDR3 loop is CASSQVIFRGQGSYEQYF. CDR3 DNA sequence: TGTGCCAGCAGCCAAGTCATCTTTAGGGGACAGGGTTCCTACGAGCAGTACTTC.

Details on this clone: The sample has other DNA sequences that encode this CDR3 too. V usage is TRBV27 and J usage is TRBJ1-1; D gene unclear. This CDR3 is 13 amino acids long. CDR1 is MNHEY and CDR2 is SMNVEV in the germline V gene (reference sequence). V was pared by 0 bases and J by 1 base, with 3 bases between. The CDR3: CASSLSRNTEAFF. In DNA, the CDR3 is TGTGCCAGCAGTTTATCGAGGAACACTGAAGCTTTCTTT.

The rearrangement uses TRBV6-5 and TRBJ2-1; 7 nucleotides agree with TRBD2. The CDR3 is 15 amino acids. In germline, CDR1 is MNHEY, CDR2 SVGAGI. The ends lost 6 bases at V and 5 bases at J; junction bases unmatched: 10. The CDR3 loop is CASSPWRELHNEQFF. CDR3 in DNA: TGTGCCAGCAGCCCCTGGCGGGAGCTACACAATGAGCAGTTCTTC.

The gene calls are TRBV5-4 and TRBJ2-7, with 9 bases aligning to TRBD1. The germline V gene has CDR1 SGHNT and CDR2 YYREEE (reference sequence). The J segment lost 2 bases and the V segment lost 6 bases, leaving 9 bases of the junction unmatched. The CDR3 totals 15 residues. The CDR3 region is CASTPGQGNTYEQYF. The CDR3 DNA follows: TGTGCCAGCACCCCTGGACAGGGGAACACCTACGAGCAGTACTTC.

The V gene is TRBV7-9, the J gene TRBJ2-1, with D perhaps matching TRBD1 (6 bases). Germline values: CDR1 SEHNR, CDR2 FQNEAQ (reference sequence). This CDR3 comprises 17 residues. V lost 1 base to trimming and J lost 4 bases, with 17 bases between them. CDR3 residues: CASSLVEAGALYNEQFF. Written as DNA, the CDR3 is TGTGCCAGCAGCTTAGTAGAGGCAGGGGCTCTATACAATGAGCAGTTCTTC. Drawing the rest from reference TRBV7-9 and TRBJ2-1, the complete variable domain is DTGVSQNPRHKITKRGQNVTFRCDPISEHNRLYWYRQTLGQGPEFLTYFQNEAQLEKSRLLSDRFSAERPKGSFSTLEIQRTEQGDSAMYLCASSLVEAGALYNEQFFGPGTRLTVL.

This rearrangement joins TRBV7-9 to TRBJ2-4; D is uncertain. The length of the CDR3 is 17 residues. Trimming stripped 3 bases from V and 0 bases from J, with 15 bases between. CDR1 and CDR2 from the germline V gene are SEHNR and FQNEAQ (reference sequence). CDR3 bases: TGTGCCAGCAGCTTCGGGTTTGGCACACTAGCCAAAAACATTCAGTACTTC. Translating it yields CASSFGFGTLAKNIQYF.

This chain joins TRBV10-2 and TRBJ2-1; tentatively, D is TRBD1 (6 bases). This CDR3 spans 13 amino acids. Between the trimmed V and J ends, which lost 4 bases and 6 bases, there was a span of 10 bases. Germline V gene lookup returns CDR1 WSHSY and CDR2 SAAADI. CDR3 DNA: TGCGCCAGCAGTGGGACAGAGATCAATGAGCAGTTCTTC. Translated, it gives CASSGTEINEQFF.

The chain has TRBV5-6 and TRBJ1-2; D is unclear. The V and J ends lost 3 bases and 4 bases respectively, with 13 bases between them. The CDR3 has 14 amino acids. The V gene's germline CDR1 is SGHDT and CDR2 YYEEEE. The DNA of the CDR3 is TGTGCCAGCAGCTCGGGGTTGGGCCCCTATGGCTACACCTTC. As protein: CASSSGLGPYGYTF.